Only one count was recorded for the clone carrying this T cell receptor (beta chain). Antigen: not known. The data derive from a study of cytomegalovirus exposure and HLA in healthy donors. Regarding the study as a whole: Diagnosis of cytomegalovirus status made by the classifier reportedly showed high specificity and sensitivity.

Using immunoSEQ multiplex PCR, the repertoire was profiled, and TCRdb retains in-frame clones only, with some absent. In the table there are approximately 160,000 clones, about 90% of which are singletons. The sequence derives from a woman between 18 and 29 years old in good health and CMV-seropositive. The sample comprised PBMCs.

The CDR3 coding sequence is TGCGCCAGCGAGGTCGGGGGGGGAGGCATTCAGTACTTC. Protein product: CASEVGGGGIQYF. The chain joins TRBV10-2 to TRBJ2-4; 8 bases are shared with TRBD2. This CDR3 region has 13 residues. The V segment lost 8 bases and the J segment 9 bases; nucleotides outside the gene matches: 9. CDR1 and CDR2 from the germline V gene are WSHSY and SAAADI.